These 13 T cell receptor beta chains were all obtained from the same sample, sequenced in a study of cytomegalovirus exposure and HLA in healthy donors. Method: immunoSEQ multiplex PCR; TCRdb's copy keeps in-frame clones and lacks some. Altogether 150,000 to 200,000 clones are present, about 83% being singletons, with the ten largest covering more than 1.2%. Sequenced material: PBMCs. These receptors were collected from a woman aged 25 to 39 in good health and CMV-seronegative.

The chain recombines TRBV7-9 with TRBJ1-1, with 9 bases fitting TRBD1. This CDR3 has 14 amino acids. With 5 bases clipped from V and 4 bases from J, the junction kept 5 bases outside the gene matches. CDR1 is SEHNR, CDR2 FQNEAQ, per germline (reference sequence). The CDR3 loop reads CASSRTGVITEAFF. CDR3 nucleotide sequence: TGTGCCAGCAGCAGGACAGGGGTCATCACTGAAGCTTTCTTT.

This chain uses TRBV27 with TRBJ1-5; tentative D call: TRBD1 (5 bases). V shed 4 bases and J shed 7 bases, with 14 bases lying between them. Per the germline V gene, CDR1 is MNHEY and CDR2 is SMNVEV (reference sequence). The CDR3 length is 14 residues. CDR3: CASSSAGFEQPQHF. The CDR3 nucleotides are TGTGCCAGCAGTTCGGCAGGGTTCGAACAGCCCCAGCATTTT.

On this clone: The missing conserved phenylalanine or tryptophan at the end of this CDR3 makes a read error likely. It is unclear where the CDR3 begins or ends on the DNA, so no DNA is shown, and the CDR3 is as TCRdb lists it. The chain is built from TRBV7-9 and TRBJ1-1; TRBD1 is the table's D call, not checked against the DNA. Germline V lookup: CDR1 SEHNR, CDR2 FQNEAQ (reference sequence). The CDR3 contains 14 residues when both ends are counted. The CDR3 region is CASSLSQNPGLTAI.

The chain's CDR3 is CAIRAGTGYDEQYF. The CDR3 coding sequence is TGTGCCATCAGAGCCGGGACAGGGTACGACGAGCAGTACTTC. V and J are TRBV10-3 and TRBJ2-7; 9 positions match TRBD1. This CDR3 spans 14 amino acids. V was pared by 6 bases and J by 5 bases, with 8 bases of the junction left unmatched. Germline loops: CDR1 ENHRY, CDR2 SYGVKD.

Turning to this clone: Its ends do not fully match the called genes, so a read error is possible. The DNA of the CDR3 is TGTGCCAGCAGCGAAGTCAATATGAACGAGGACACTGAAGCTTTCTTT. Its translation is CASSEVNMNEDTEAFF. The chain recombines TRBV2 with TRBJ1-1; D unresolved. Germline V gene sequence: CDR1 SNHLY, CDR2 FYNNEI. CDR3 length equals 16 residues.

CDR3 amino acids: CASSPRQDTDTQYF. As DNA, the CDR3 is TGTGCCAGTAGTCCTCGACAGGACACAGATACGCAGTATTTT. The chain recombines TRBV19 with TRBJ2-3, with D possibly matching TRBD1 (6 bases). V was trimmed by 5 bases and J by 2 bases, leaving 11 bases between them. From germline, CDR1 is LNHDA and CDR2 SQIVND (reference sequence). There are 14 residues in the CDR3.

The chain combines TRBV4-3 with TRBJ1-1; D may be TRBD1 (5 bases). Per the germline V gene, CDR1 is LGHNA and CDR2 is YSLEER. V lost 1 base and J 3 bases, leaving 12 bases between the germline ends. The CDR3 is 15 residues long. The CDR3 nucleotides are TGCGCCAGCAGCCAAGGGGGGACTAGGGACACTGAAGCTTTCTTT. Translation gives CASSQGGTRDTEAFF.

The CDR3 nucleotides read TGTGCCAGCAGCTCCGCGGGACTAGCGGGGGGGCCGAACACCGGGGAGCTGTTTTTT. Amino acid sequence: CASSSAGLAGGPNTGELFF. The genes are TRBV11-2 and TRBJ2-2, with 16 bases fitting TRBD2. V gave up 4 bases and J gave up 0 bases; unmatched junction bases: 5. The CDR3 extends over 19 amino acids. Germline values: CDR1 SGHAT, CDR2 FQNNGV.

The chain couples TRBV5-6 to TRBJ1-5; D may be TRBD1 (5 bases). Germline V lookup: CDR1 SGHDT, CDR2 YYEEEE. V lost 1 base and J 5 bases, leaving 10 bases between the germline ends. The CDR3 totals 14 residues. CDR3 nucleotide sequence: TGTGCCAGCAGCTTGTTCAGGGTGGATCAGCCCCAGCATTTT. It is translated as CASSLFRVDQPQHF. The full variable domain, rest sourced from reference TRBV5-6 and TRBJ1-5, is DAGVTQSPTHLIKTRGQQVTLRCSPKSGHDTVSWYQQALGQGPQFIFQYYEEEERQRGNFPDRFSGHQFPNYSSELNVNALLLGDSALYLCASSLFRVDQPQHFGDGTRLSIL.

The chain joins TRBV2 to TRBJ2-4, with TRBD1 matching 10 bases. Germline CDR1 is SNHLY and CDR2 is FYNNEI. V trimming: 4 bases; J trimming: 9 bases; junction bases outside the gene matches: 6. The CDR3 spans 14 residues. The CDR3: CASSADRGQSIQYF. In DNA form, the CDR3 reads TGTGCCAGCAGTGCCGACAGGGGGCAAAGCATTCAGTACTTC.

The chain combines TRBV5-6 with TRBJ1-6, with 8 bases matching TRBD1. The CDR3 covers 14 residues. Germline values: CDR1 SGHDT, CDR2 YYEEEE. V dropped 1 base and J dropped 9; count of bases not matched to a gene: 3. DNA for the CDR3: TGTGCCAGCAGCTTGCAGGGGGCGACTTCACCCCTCCACTTT. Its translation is CASSLQGATSPLHF. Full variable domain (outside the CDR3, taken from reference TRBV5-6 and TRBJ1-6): DAGVTQSPTHLIKTRGQQVTLRCSPKSGHDTVSWYQQALGQGPQFIFQYYEEEERQRGNFPDRFSGHQFPNYSSELNVNALLLGDSALYLCASSLQGATSPLHFGNGTRLTVT.

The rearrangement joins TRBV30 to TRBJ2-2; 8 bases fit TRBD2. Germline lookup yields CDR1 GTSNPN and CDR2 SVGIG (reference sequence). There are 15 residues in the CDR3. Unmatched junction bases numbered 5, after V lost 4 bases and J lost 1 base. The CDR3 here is CAWTGGGENTGELFF. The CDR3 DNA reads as TGTGCCTGGACGGGGGGGGGCGAGAACACCGGGGAGCTGTTTTTT.

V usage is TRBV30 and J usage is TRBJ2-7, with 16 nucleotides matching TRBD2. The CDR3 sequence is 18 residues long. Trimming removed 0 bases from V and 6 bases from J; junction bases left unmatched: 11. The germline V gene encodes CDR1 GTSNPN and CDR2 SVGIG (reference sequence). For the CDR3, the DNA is TGTGCCTGGAGTGTACCGGGACTAGCGGGGGGGCGGCACGGCGAGCAGTACTTC. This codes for CAWSVPGLAGGRHGEQYF.